This T cell receptor (beta chain) stems from a study of identical twins. Comment on this clonotype: Its antigen is unidentified.

Germline V CDR1 and CDR2: GTSNPN, SVGIG (reference sequence). V lost 2 bases, J lost 2 bases, and 6 bases stayed unmatched. CDR3 length: 14 amino acids. The study's findings and limits: It was cross-sectional statistical analysis, not following the same donors, that the conclusions relied on. Abundant beta clonotypes from cord blood had fewer insertions, unlike memory repertoires, which showed none. A partial confounding effect on zero-insertion analyses could come from invariant MAIT and iNKT cells.

The cDNA had a unique molecular identifier and a template-switch universal primer site. Using its own MiXCR run on the 5' RACE reads, TCRdb lists one record per CDR3 protein. The sample includes 240,000 or so distinct CDR3 sequences, more than 9% of them seen just once. The rearrangement uses TRBV30 and TRBJ2-7; the match to TRBD2 covers 7 bases. This sequence originates from a man aged 45 to 65 in good health. Source material: memory T cells sorted from blood. The CDR3 is CAWSQSGAPYEQYF. The CDR3 DNA reads TGTGCCTGGAGTCAGAGCGGGGCCCCCTACGAGCAGTACTTC.